This TCR beta chain is drawn from a study of T cells in Graves' hyperthyroidism and ophthalmopathy (dated by TCRdb to the late 2010s). Context from the whole study: A discovery cohort of about a hundred patients, 43 with Graves' ophthalmopathy and approximately 57 with stable Graves' hyperthyroidism, was used to find distinguishing TCR V-J signatures. Once sampling was done, hyperthyroidism patients were given methimazole at a starting dose of 30 mg daily, whereas ophthalmopathy patients were given high-dose intravenous methylprednisolone. Prospective prediction of ophthalmopathy was tested in an independent validation cohort consisting of 18 hyperthyroidism patients and approximately 16 patients who later progressed to ophthalmopathy. The paper describes TCR Vbeta CDR3 sequencing of around 130 peripheral blood samples, made up of 40 to 45 ophthalmopathy patients, roughly 80 hyperthyroidism patients and approximately 17 progressor patients. For training and testing, the 95 to 100 patients in the discovery cohort were randomly divided in a 7:3 ratio. Thyroid tissue and blood T-cell repertoires from roughly 6 Graves' hyperthyroidism patients were also compared in the study.

Patients with uncontrolled infections, other autoimmune diseases, pregnancy or lactation were excluded. Diagnoses were based on clinical symptoms, serum thyroxine and TRAb, thyroid ultrasound and orbital computed tomography. Trizol reagent was used to extract total RNA, and RNA quality was then checked on an Agilent 2100 Bioanalyzer. The CDR3, cysteine through phenylalanine, is 14 amino acids long. Just the 42-base CDR3 DNA is kept, in frame starting at base 1. The germline V gene provides CDR1 SGDLS and CDR2 YYNGEE. V loses 4 bases of germline sequence and J loses 4 bases, and the interval between the two ends is 14 bases. The TCR beta CDR3 regions were amplified from the RNA transcripts. For the first round of RT-PCR on the TCR CDR3, the HTBI primer set was used together with the Qiagen OneStep RT-PCR kit. Libraries were constructed in a second round of multiplex PCR, after which size selection and purification were carried out. Libraries were sequenced paired-end with 100 bp reads on an Illumina HiSeq2000. On the authors' methods: SOAPnuke was used to process the raw data, throwing out any read that contained adapters or uncalled bases, had a mean Phred below 15, or lacked an exact constant-primer or identifier match. COPE v1.2.5 was used to merge the high-quality paired reads, and each unique nucleotide sequence was defined as a clonotype. MiTCR v1.1 was used to align the clonotypes against IMGT TRBV, TRBD and TRBJ reference segments. The analysis was restricted to V-J combinations with a frequency above 0.0001, which together covered approximately 99% of the repertoires. The TCS score was defined as the ratio of F50 (clonal expansion) to E x V (chaos), calculated using BLOSUM62-based TCRdist between CDR3 peptides within each V-J. Welch's t-statistics and random forest reduced around 520 V-J features to about 12, which were used in a naive Bayes classifier (R e1071). Thyroid-blood repertoire similarity was quantified with the Morisita-Horn index. The public reads were reprocessed in TCRdb via fastp at Q25 and MiXCR, keeping in-frame beta chains. Each entry is one CDR3 protein sequence, shown with its most common DNA and genes. The V and J calls here are based on TCRdb, not the publication. In all, the sample holds over 650,000 distinct CDR3 sequences, and over 40% of those were seen once. The ten top clones hold approximately 7.2% of the sample.

General findings and caveats noted by the study authors: In cross-validation, a model built on a 13 V-J signature told ophthalmopathy apart from stable hyperthyroidism with approximately 90% sensitivity and approximately 81% specificity, and in testing the same model reached 80%/75%. Sample size was not statistically predetermined, and blinding of investigators to group allocation was not performed. Most expanded thyroid clonotypes (frequency above 0.001) were also detected in blood, a finding suggesting that blood repertoires may reflect thyroid immune responses. In validation, the model predicted progression to ophthalmopathy with 55% to 71% sensitivity and less than 80% specificity, a median of approximately 6.5 months before onset.

This clonotype was seen a few times. The antigen it recognizes is unknown. No base-level quality is on record; no much larger clone is a single base apart. Rearrangement joined TRBV9 to TRBJ1-2; TRBD1 is possibly the D segment (5 matching bases). The receptor's source is an adult man with Graves' disease, either hyperthyroidism or ophthalmopathy (not recorded which). Input material: peripheral blood or thyroid tissue (not recorded which). The bases are TGTGCCAGCAGCCCCCAAGACAGCCTCTATGGCTACACCTTC. It specifies CASSPQDSLYGYTF.